This record covers a single T cell receptor (beta chain). What it recognizes is unknown. One junction end disagrees with the germline gene, perhaps due to a read error. This specimen comes from a study of T cell repertoires in cytomegalovirus infection. About the research overall: Recently identified HLA-C-restricted and well-studied HLA-B-restricted CMV epitopes were used. TCR beta signatures that were public indicated CMV infection and matching HLA type. Overall study findings and caveats: Using cumulative public TCR beta family frequency, the authors identified those who carried CMV together with the relevant HLA. HLA-C-restricted TCR beta clonotypes specific for CMV led the ex vivo response.

TCRdb itself ran the reads through MiXCR, one entry per CDR3 protein. Of about 830,000 distinct CDR3 sequences listed, 30% to 35% were seen once; the top ten hold 9.5% to 15%. The CDR3 is 15 amino acids. The germline CDR1 and CDR2 sequences are SGHVS and FQNEAQ. The V and J genes are TRBV7-8 and TRBJ1-5, with a weak D call TRBD1 (6 bases). The sample here was cultured CD8+ T cells from PBMCs, taken from culture after CMV antigen stimulation. The TCR comes from a human donor in good health (CMV status not recorded). Some clones in this sample may be carry-over from other donors' samples. This chain's CDR3 is CTSSYSGESNQPQHF. The CDR3 region has the DNA TGCACCAGCAGCTACTCAGGGGAGTCCAATCAGCCCCAGCATTTT.